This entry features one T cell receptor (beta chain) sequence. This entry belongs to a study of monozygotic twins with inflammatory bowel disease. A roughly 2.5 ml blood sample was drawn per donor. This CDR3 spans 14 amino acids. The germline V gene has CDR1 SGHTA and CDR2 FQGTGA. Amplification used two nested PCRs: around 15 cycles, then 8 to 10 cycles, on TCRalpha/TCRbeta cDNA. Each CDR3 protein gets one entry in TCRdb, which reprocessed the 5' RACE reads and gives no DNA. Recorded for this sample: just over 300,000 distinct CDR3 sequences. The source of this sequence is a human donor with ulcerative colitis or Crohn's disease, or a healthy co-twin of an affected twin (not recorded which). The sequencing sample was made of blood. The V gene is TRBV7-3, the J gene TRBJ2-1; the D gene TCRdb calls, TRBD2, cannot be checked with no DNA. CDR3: CASSLLEGRNEQFF.